The T cell receptor (beta chain) under discussion was sequenced for a study of tumour-infiltrating T cells in Burkitt lymphoma. In the study overall: This cohort included all epidemiological subtypes of Burkitt lymphoma. Repertoire clonality predicted overall and progression-free survival.

CDR3 length: 16 residues. Trimming removed 0 bases from V and 5 bases from J; junction bases left unmatched: 6. Germline V CDR1 and CDR2: LGHNA, YNFKEQ. Study-wide results and caveats: Public clonotypes, several, appeared across numerous Burkitt lymphoma patients.

TCRdb's copy holds only in-frame clones and misses some; the assay was immunoSEQ multiplex PCR. The data show thousands of clones, 13% seen once. This clone was seen a few times. The antigen is not known. What was sequenced was tumor tissue. The chain recombines TRBV4-2 with TRBJ1-2, with 10 bases matching TRBD1. This TCR was sampled from a human donor with Burkitt lymphoma. In DNA form, the CDR3 reads TGTGCCAGCAGCCAAGATCAGGGGGACAGGGGTTATGGCTACACCTTC. Amino acid sequence: CASSQDQGDRGYGYTF.